The 13 T cell receptor beta chains in this list originate from one sample, sequenced in a study of T cells in Graves' hyperthyroidism and ophthalmopathy. Amplified TCR beta CDR3 regions derived from RNA transcripts. In the first-round RT-PCR of the TCR CDR3, the HTBI primer set was used. In TCRdb, the multiplex PCR reads were re-called with MiXCR into one record per CDR3 protein. This sample has 700,000 or so distinct CDR3 sequences, with around 15% found just once. Sequenced: blood. Receptors originate from a man aged 18 to 29 with Graves' hyperthyroidism.

The sample holds a few counts of this clonotype. V is TRBV15 and J is TRBJ2-4, with 10 bases aligning to TRBD1. The CDR3 length is 21 residues. Germline V CDR1 and CDR2: LNHNV, YYDKDF (reference sequence). The V and J ends lost 0 bases and 8 bases, in that order; junction bases with no gene match: 22. The CDR3 nucleotides are TGTGCCACCAGCAGAGATGGAGGACAGGGGGGGACTACTCCCACGGGCGACATTCAGTACTTC. Translated: CATSRDGGQGGTTPTGDIQYF.

This clonotype was observed a few times. The junction shows a germline mismatch at one end, possibly a read error. J is TRBJ2-3 and V is TRBV10-3; a weak D match, TRBD2 (5 bases). CDR3 length equals 15 residues. Germline lookup yields CDR1 ENHRY and CDR2 SYGVKD. The CDR3 sequence is CAVSEPQEGTDTQYF. The CDR3 DNA reads TGTGCCGTCAGTGAGCCGCAGGAGGGCACAGATACGCAGTATTTT.

This chain connects TRBV19 to TRBJ2-2; 11 nucleotides match TRBD2. This CDR3 has 16 residues. Trimming removed 0 bases from V and 7 bases from J; junction bases left unmatched: 4. In germline, CDR1 is LNHDA, CDR2 SQIVND (reference sequence). The CDR3 DNA follows: TGTGCCAGTAGTATAGACACTAGCGGGAGTCACGGGGAGCTGTTTTTT. It translates to CASSIDTSGSHGELFF.

This clonotype was picked up many times. The V call is TRBV28, the J call TRBJ1-4; weak D call: TRBD1 (6 bases). CDR1 is MDHEN, CDR2 SYDVKM, per germline. Trimming shortened V by 4 bases and J by 5 bases, and 14 bases separated the two germline ends. This CDR3 comprises 15 residues. In DNA form, the CDR3 reads TGTGCCAGCAGTTGGACAGCCGGAGTGAATGAAAAACTGTTTTTT. This sequence encodes CASSWTAGVNEKLFF.

This clonotype was counted ten times or more. The CDR3 sequence: CASSLVVVTSTDTQYF. The CDR3 bases are TGTGCCAGCAGTCTCGTGGTGGTCACTAGCACAGATACGCAGTATTTT. The chain recombines TRBV28 with TRBJ2-3; unclear D gene. Trimming took 5 bases from V and 0 from J, leaving 15 bases between them. The CDR3 length is 16 residues. Germline CDR1 MDHEN, CDR2 SYDVKM.

This clonotype occurred a few times. This sequence joins TRBV29-1 and TRBJ2-5; 7 bases are a match to TRBD2. The CDR3 runs 14 residues. The V segment lost 4 bases and the J segment 1 base; nucleotides outside the gene matches: 6. Per the germline V gene, CDR1 is SQVTM and CDR2 is ANQGSEA. CDR3 coding DNA: TGCAGCGTTGTGGCTCTAGCGGTCCAAGAGACCCAGTACTTC. Residues: CSVVALAVQETQYF. Variable domain in full (rest from reference TRBV29-1 and TRBJ2-5): SAVISQKPSRDICQRGTSLTIQCQVDSQVTMMFWYRQQPGQSLTLIATANQGSEATYESGFVIDKFPISRPNLTFSTLTVSNMSPEDSSIYLCSVVALAVQETQYFGPGTRLLVL.

This clonotype was recorded a few times. V is TRBV19 and J is TRBJ2-2; no definite D call. From germline, CDR1 is LNHDA and CDR2 SQIVND (reference sequence). V lost 7 bases and J 0 bases, leaving 15 bases between the germline ends. This CDR3 is 16 amino acids long. The CDR3 reads CASNSRAGPNTGELFF. CDR3 nucleotide sequence: TGTGCCAGTAACTCAAGGGCAGGCCCGAACACCGGGGAGCTGTTTTTT.

This clonotype was counted only a few times. The rearrangement joins TRBV5-4 to TRBJ2-7; D unclear. The germline V and J ends were trimmed by 3 bases and 2 bases, with 12 bases remaining between them. Germline CDR1 SGHNT, CDR2 YYREEE (reference sequence). The CDR3 totals 14 residues. CDR3 residues: CASSSQSYAYEQYF. As DNA, the CDR3 is TGTGCCAGCAGCTCCCAGTCCTACGCCTACGAGCAGTACTTC.

This clonotype was recorded at least ten times. The V gene is TRBV28, the J gene TRBJ2-1; D is tentatively TRBD1 or TRBD2 (6 bases each). The CDR3 totals 13 residues. V lost 5 bases to trimming and J lost 10 bases, with 15 bases between them. Germline values: CDR1 MDHEN, CDR2 SYDVKM. CDR3 in amino acids: CASSDPGGREQFF. CDR3 DNA sequence: TGTGCCAGCAGTGACCCCGGGGGCCGCGAGCAGTTCTTC.

The chain joins TRBV29-1 to TRBJ1-5; 7 nucleotides match TRBD1. The germline V gene encodes CDR1 SQVTM and CDR2 ANQGSEA. V shed 6 bases, J shed 3 bases, and the junction held 8 bases outside the gene matches. The CDR3 has 14 amino acids. In DNA, the CDR3 is TGCAGCGTCCGACAGGGAGGGCCCAATCAGCCCCAGCATTTT. Its protein is CSVRQGGPNQPQHF.

Of note for this clonotype: Germline and junction disagree at one end, which may indicate a read error. The chain links TRBV19 to TRBJ1-2, with D maybe TRBD1 (6 bases). The germline CDR1 and CDR2 sequences are LNHDA and SQIVND (reference sequence). The CDR3 covers 14 residues. The CDR3 loop reads CATQPPDRPYGYTF. The DNA of the CDR3 is TGTGCCACCCAGCCCCCCGACAGGCCCTATGGCTATACCTTC.

The table lists this clonotype with a few counts. The chain employs TRBV11-3 and TRBJ2-2; possibly TRBD1 or TRBD2 for D (5 bases each). Trimming left V 4 bases short and J 2 bases short, with 17 bases between. The CDR3 spans 17 residues. Germline V lookup: CDR1 SGHNT, CDR2 YENEEA. The CDR3 spells CASSSALRGRNTGELFF. Written as DNA, the CDR3 is TGTGCCAGCAGCTCCGCTTTGAGGGGCCGAAACACCGGGGAGCTGTTTTTT.

The rearrangement joins TRBV6-1 to TRBJ2-1; TRBD2 agrees at 8 bases. Trimming removed 0 bases from V and 7 bases from J; junction bases left unmatched: 2. CDR1 and CDR2 from the germline V gene are MNHNS and SASEGT. This CDR3 has 14 residues. CDR3: CASSEASGANEQFF. The CDR3 DNA reads as TGTGCCAGCAGTGAAGCTAGCGGGGCTAATGAGCAGTTCTTC.